Detailed here is one T cell receptor beta chain. Its antigen remains unidentified. Naive CD45RA+ and memory CD45RO+ CD4+ or CD8+ T cells were FACS-sorted. This entry comes from a study of regulatory dendritic cells for organ transplantation. Study results and caveats: Naive T cells showed high diversity, memory cells less, memory CD8+ least. The authors noted considerable between-person heterogeneity in alloreactive memory CD8+ cells. The most alloreactive TCR clonotypes were found in resting memory CD8+ cells.

The ends were cut back, 0 bases at V and 8 bases at J, with 19 bases in the middle. This CDR3 comprises 17 residues. Germline loops: CDR1 LGHNA, CDR2 YNFKEQ. Sequencing was performed with immunoSEQ multiplex PCR; in TCRdb, only in-frame clones are kept and a portion is missing. The sample includes about 34,000 clones, around 90% seen only once; the top ten take under 0.075%. Specimen: naive CD4+ T cells from blood. Subset noted: CD45RA+ naive T cells. The clonotype was recovered from a human donor in good health. The chain joins TRBV4-2 to TRBJ1-4; D is ambiguous. The CDR3 here is CASSQDRPARPEEKLFF. The CDR3 nucleotides are TGTGCCAGCAGCCAAGATCGTCCCGCCCGGCCGGAGGAAAAACTGTTTTTT.